This T cell receptor (beta chain) was captured by sequencing in a study of response to subunit inactivated influenza vaccine. MiXCR, applied by TCRdb to the RT-PCR reads, yields one record per CDR3 protein. This table has about 700,000 distinct CDR3 sequences, 14% appearing once. This clonotype was seen more than once but under ten times. Germline CDR1 is DFQATT and CDR2 is SNEGSKA (reference sequence). The CDR3 is 14 residues long. V lost 3 bases and J lost 0, with 9 bases in between. The chain joins TRBV20-1 to TRBJ2-1; no reliable D call. The sample consisted of PBMCs from blood, taken 14 to 15 days before vaccination. The sequence was obtained from a man aged 45-65 years who received an inactivated influenza vaccine. The DNA for the CDR3 is TGCAGTGCTAGCCCGCGTAGCTCCTACAATGAGCAGTTCTTC. As protein: CSASPRSSYNEQFF.